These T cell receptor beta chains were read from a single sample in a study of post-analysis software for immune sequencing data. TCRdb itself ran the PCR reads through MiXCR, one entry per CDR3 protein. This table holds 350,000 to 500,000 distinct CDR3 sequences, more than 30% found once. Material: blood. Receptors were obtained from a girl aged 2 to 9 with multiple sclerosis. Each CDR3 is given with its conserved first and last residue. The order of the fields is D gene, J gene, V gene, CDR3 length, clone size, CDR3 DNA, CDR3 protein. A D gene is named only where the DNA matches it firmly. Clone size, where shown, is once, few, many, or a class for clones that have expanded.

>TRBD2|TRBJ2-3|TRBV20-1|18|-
TGCAGTGCTAGGAGACTAGCGGGAGTTTACCCCAGCACAGATACGCAGTATTTT
CSARRLAGVYPSTDTQYF
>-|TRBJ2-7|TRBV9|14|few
TGTGCCAGCAGCGTAGCGTGGGGCTCAGACGAGCAGTACTTC
CASSVAWGSDEQYF
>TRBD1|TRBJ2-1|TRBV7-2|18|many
TGTGCCAGCAGCTGGACAGGGTGGGTTGATAGGGGTGACAATGAGCAGTTCTTC
CASSWTGWVDRGDNEQFF
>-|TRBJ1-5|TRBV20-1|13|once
TGCAGTGTTAAAGAAGGGAGCAATCAGCCCCAGCATTTT
CSVKEGSNQPQHF
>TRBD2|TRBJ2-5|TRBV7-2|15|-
TGTGCCAGCAGCTTAGCGCTAGCGGGGACAGAGACCCAGTACTTC
CASSLALAGTETQYF
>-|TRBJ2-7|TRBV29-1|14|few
TGCAGCGTTGAAGAGTTTCAGGGTTCCTACGAGCAGTACTTC
CSVEEFQGSYEQYF
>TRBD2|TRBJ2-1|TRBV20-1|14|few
TGCAGTGCTAGTCGAGCGGGAGACAGGAATGAGCAGTTCTTC
CSASRAGDRNEQFF
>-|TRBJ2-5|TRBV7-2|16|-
TGTGCCAGCAGCCTGACGGGTCTAGCACTGGCCGAGACCCAGTACTTC
CASSLTGLALAETQYF
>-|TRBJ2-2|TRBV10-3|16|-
TGTGCCATCAGTGGCAGTGGAGGGAAAGGCACCGGGGAGCTGTTTTTT
CAISGSGGKGTGELFF
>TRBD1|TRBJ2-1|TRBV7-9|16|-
TGTGCCAGCAGTTCCCATCGGACAGGCCTCTTCAATGAGCAGTTCTTC
CASSSHRTGLFNEQFF
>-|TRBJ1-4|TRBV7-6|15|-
TGTGCCAGCAGCCAATCGGGCGGGGAAGGGGTAAAACTGTTTTTT
CASSQSGGEGVKLFF
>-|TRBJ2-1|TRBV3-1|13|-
TGTGCCAGCAGCCACATAGGGGGAAATGAGCAGTTCTTC
CASSHIGGNEQFF
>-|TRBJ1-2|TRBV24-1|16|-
TGTGCCACCAGTGATATATACCGGGGCGGGAACTATGGCTACACCTTC
CATSDIYRGGNYGYTF
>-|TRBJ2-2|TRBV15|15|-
TGTGCCACCAGCAGAGCCATACATGCCACCGGGGAGCTGTTTTTT
CATSRAIHATGELFF
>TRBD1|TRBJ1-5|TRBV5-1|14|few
TGCGCCAGCAGCCTAACAGGGGGGCATCAGCCCCAGCATTTT
CASSLTGGHQPQHF
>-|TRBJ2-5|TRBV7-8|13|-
TGTGCCAGCAGCTTCCTAGGGGTCCGAGTTTGGGACTTC
CASSFLGVRVWDF
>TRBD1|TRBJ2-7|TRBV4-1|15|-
TGCGCCAGCAGCCAAGCAGGGGGAAGCTCCTGCGAGCAGTACTTC
CASSQAGGSSCEQYF
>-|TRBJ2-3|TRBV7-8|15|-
TGTGCCAGCACCAGCTGGCGGGACTTCGAAGATACGCAGTATTTT
CASTSWRDFEDTQYF
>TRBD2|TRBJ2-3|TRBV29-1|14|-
TGCAGCGTTGAGGGCGGGAGGTGGGCAGATACGCAGTATTTT
CSVEGGRWADTQYF
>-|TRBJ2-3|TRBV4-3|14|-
TGCGCCAGCAGCCAAGTATCCAACACAGATACGCAGTATTTT
CASSQVSNTDTQYF
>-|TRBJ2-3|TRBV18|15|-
TGTGCCAGCTCACCGATGACAAACCGGGAATATACGCAGTATTTT
CASSPMTNREYTQYF
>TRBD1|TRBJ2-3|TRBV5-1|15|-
TGCGCCAGCGGCTTGGAAACAGGGGGCACAGATACGCAGTATTTT
CASGLETGGTDTQYF
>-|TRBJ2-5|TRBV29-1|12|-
TGCAGCTCCCGGGGCGGGGAAGAGACCCAGTACTTC
CSSRGGEETQYF
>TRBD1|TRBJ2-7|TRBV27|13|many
TGTGCCAGCAGTTGGGGACAGGGGTACGAGCAGTACTTC
CASSWGQGYEQYF
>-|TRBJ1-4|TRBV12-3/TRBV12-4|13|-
TGTGCCAGTTCCCGGGCGGACAAGGAAAAACTGTTTTTT
CASSRADKEKLFF
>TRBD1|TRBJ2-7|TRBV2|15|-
TGTGCCAGCAGTAACACAGGGGGCTGGCCCTACGAGCAGTACTTC
CASSNTGGWPYEQYF
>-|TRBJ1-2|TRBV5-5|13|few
TGTGCCAGCAGCTTTCGGGGTATGGGTTTCTACACCTTC
CASSFRGMGFYTF
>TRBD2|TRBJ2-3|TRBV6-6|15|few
TGTGCCAGCAGTCTAGCGGGGGGGCATACAGATACGCAGTATTTT
CASSLAGGHTDTQYF
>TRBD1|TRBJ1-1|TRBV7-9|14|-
TGTGCCAGCAGTACGCCAGGGGGAGGCACTGAAGCTTTCTTT
CASSTPGGGTEAFF
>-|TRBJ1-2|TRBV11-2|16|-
TGTGCCAGCAGCGAGCGCGTCGGGGAAGGAGTGAGAGGCTACACCTTC
CASSERVGEGVRGYTF
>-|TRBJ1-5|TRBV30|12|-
TGTGCCTGGAGTGATAGCAATCAGCCCCAGCATTTT
CAWSDSNQPQHF
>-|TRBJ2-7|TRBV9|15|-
TGTGCCAGCAGCGTCATGGGGGGGCGAGGATACGAGCAGTACTTC
CASSVMGGRGYEQYF
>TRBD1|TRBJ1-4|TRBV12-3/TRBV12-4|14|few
TGTGCCAGCACGCGGACAGGGGAGGATGAAAAACTGTTTTTT
CASTRTGEDEKLFF
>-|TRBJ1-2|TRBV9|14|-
TGTGCCAGCAGCGCAGGGACGGGAACCTATGGCTACACCTTC
CASSAGTGTYGYTF
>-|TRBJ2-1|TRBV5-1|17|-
TGCGCCAGCAGCCCCATTGCCTGGGCGGGAATTAACAATGAGCAGTTCTTC
CASSPIAWAGINNEQFF
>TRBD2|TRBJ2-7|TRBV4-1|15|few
TGCGCCAGCAGCCATCCCGGGACTAGCCTCTACGAGCAGTACTTC
CASSHPGTSLYEQYF
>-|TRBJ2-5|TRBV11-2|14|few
TGTGCCAGCAGCACCGGGGCGGCGGAAGAGACCCAGTACTTC
CASSTGAAEETQYF
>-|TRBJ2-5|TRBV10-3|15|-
TGTGCCTCCTCTCCACCCAGGGGCGAGAGGGAGACCCAGTACTTC
CASSPPRGERETQYF
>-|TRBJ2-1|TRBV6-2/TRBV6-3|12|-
TGTGCCAGCAGTTACTCGGACAATGAGCAGTTCTTC
CASSYSDNEQFF
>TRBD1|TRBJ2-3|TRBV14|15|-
TGTGCCAGCAGCCTCCGGGACAGGGATACGGATACGCAGTATTTT
CASSLRDRDTDTQYF
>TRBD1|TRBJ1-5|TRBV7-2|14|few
TGTGCCAGCAGCACGGGACAGGGGAGTCAGCCCCAGCATTTT
CASSTGQGSQPQHF
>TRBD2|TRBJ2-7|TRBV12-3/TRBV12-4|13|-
TGTGCCAGCAGTTTCCGGGGGGAGGGCGAGCAGTACTTC
CASSFRGEGEQYF
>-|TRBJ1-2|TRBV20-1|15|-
TGCAGTGCTAGTGTAGGGGGGCGCTTACCCTATGGCTACACCTTC
CSASVGGRLPYGYTF
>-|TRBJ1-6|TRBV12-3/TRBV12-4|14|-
TGTGCCAGCAGTGAACAGGGTTTCGCTTCACCCCTCCACTTT
CASSEQGFASPLHF
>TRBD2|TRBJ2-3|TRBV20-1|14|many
TGCAGTGCCAGAGCGGGGGGGCATTCAGATACGCAGTATTTT
CSARAGGHSDTQYF
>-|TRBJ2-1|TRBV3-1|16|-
TGTGCCAGCAGCCAAGATTCGGGGGCCTCGTACAATGAGCAGTTCTTC
CASSQDSGASYNEQFF
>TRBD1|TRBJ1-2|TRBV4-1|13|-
TGCGCCAGCAGGCTACAGGGGGCGAAAGGCTACACCTTC
CASRLQGAKGYTF
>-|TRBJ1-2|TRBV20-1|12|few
TGCAGTGCTACCGACAAGAACTATGGCTACACCTTC
CSATDKNYGYTF
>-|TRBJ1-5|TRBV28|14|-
TGTGCCAGCAGTGCTGGGAATAGGGCTCAGCCCCAGCATTTT
CASSAGNRAQPQHF
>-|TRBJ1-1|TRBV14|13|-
TGTGCCAGCAGCCAAGTATGGAACACTGAAGCTTTCTTT
CASSQVWNTEAFF
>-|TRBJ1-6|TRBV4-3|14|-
TGCGCCAGCAGCCAAGGTCGGGGGAATTCACCCCTCCACTTT
CASSQGRGNSPLHF
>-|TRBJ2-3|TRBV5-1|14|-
TGCGCCAGCAGCTCGCGGCTAGCGTCAGATACGCAGTATTTT
CASSSRLASDTQYF
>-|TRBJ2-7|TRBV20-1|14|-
TGCAGTGCTAAGGACATCTCACTTACCTACGAGCAGTACTTC
CSAKDISLTYEQYF
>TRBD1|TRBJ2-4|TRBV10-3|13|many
TGTGCCACGGGACAGGGGGAAGGAAACATTCAGTACTTC
CATGQGEGNIQYF
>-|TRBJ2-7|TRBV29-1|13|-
TGCAGCGTTGGGTCCAGCCTCTCCTACGAGCAGTACTTC
CSVGSSLSYEQYF
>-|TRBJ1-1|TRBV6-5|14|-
TGTGCCAGCAGCCAAACCGGTCTGAACACTGAAGCTTTCTTT
CASSQTGLNTEAFF
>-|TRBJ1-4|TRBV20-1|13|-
TGCAGTGCTACTGAGCAGACACTTGAAAAACTGTTTTTT
CSATEQTLEKLFF